Presented here are 26 T cell receptor beta chains from one specimen sequenced in a study of T cells in tuberculosis. Assay used: immunoSEQ multiplex PCR; TCRdb lists only in-frame clones, some missing. In the table there are 23,000 or so clones, roughly 95% of which are singletons. Sequenced material: PBMCs. The receptor source for this set is a donor between 10 and 35 years old with latent tuberculosis or without tuberculosis infection.

This sequence joins TRBV19 and TRBJ1-1; unclear D gene. The CDR3 is 14 amino acids. V shed 6 bases and J shed 5 bases, with 16 bases lying between them. Germline V gene data show CDR1 as LNHDA and CDR2 as SQIVND (reference sequence). The CDR3 nucleotides read TGTGCCAGTAGCCCCAGTACCCCGAGGACTGAAGCTTTCTTT. Amino acid sequence: CASSPSTPRTEAFF.

The rearrangement uses TRBV18 and TRBJ1-1, with D possibly TRBD1 on 5 matching bases. The germline V and J ends were trimmed by 2 bases and 5 bases, with 12 bases remaining between them. CDR3 size: 14 residues. Germline assignment: CDR1 KGHSH and CDR2 LQKENI. The CDR3 DNA is TGTGCCAGCTCACCAGCAACAGGTAGAACTGAAGCTTTCTTT. Translated, it gives CASSPATGRTEAFF.

The chain recombines TRBV19 with TRBJ2-6, with 8 bases identical to TRBD1. V shed 5 bases, J shed 3 bases, and the junction held 6 bases outside the gene matches. The germline gives CDR1 LNHDA, CDR2 SQIVND (reference sequence). The CDR3 sequence is 16 residues long. In DNA, the CDR3 is TGTGCCAGTAGTCCCTACGGGACAGGTGGGGCCAACGTCCTGACTTTC. Encoded protein: CASSPYGTGGANVLTF.

This chain uses TRBV27 with TRBJ1-1; TRBD1 might be the D (5 bases). Deletions cut 4 bases from V and 3 bases from J, with 9 bases between. This CDR3 is 13 amino acids long. The germline V gene has CDR1 MNHEY and CDR2 SMNVEV (reference sequence). The CDR3 bases are TGTGCCAGCAGTTCCAGGGAGGACACTGAAGCTTTCTTT. Translated: CASSSREDTEAFF.

The chain recombines TRBV7-3 with TRBJ1-3; 7 positions agree with TRBD1. The CDR3 is 15 amino acids. With V trimmed by 5 bases and J by 2 bases, 6 bases remained unmatched. Germline V CDR1 and CDR2: SGHTA, FQGTGA. The CDR3: CASSKTGTAGNTIYF. CDR3 sequence (DNA): TGTGCCAGCAGCAAAACCGGGACAGCTGGAAACACCATATATTTT.

The J gene is TRBJ2-3, the V gene TRBV29-1; possibly TRBD2 for D (6 bases). Germline CDR1 SQVTM, CDR2 ANQGSEA. The CDR3 is made up of 13 amino acids. Trimming cost V 7 bases and J 5 bases, with 16 bases left between them. DNA of the CDR3: TGCAGCGCCGCCAGAGACGGGGGAGATACGCAGTATTTT. Its protein is CSAARDGGDTQYF.

CDR3: CASTQWTANTGELFF. The CDR3 DNA follows: TGTGCCAGTACCCAATGGACTGCGAACACCGGGGAGCTGTTTTTT. J is TRBJ2-2 and V is TRBV19, with D tentatively TRBD2 (5 bases). Looked up from germline, CDR1 is LNHDA and CDR2 is SQIVND (reference sequence). This CDR3 has 15 amino acids. The V end lost 7 bases, the J end lost 0 bases, and 12 bases lay between the germline ends.

V and J are TRBV27 and TRBJ2-1; 10 positions match TRBD2. The germline V gene has CDR1 MNHEY and CDR2 SMNVEV (reference sequence). V was pared by 5 bases and J by 7 bases, with 14 bases of the junction left unmatched. The CDR3 is 17 amino acids. The CDR3 protein is CASSPQTGLAALNEQFF. CDR3 in DNA: TGTGCCAGCAGTCCACAAACAGGACTAGCGGCGTTGAATGAGCAGTTCTTC.

The J gene is TRBJ2-4, the V gene TRBV14; D is possibly TRBD2 (6 bases). CDR3 length: 19 residues. V shed 2 bases and J shed 4 bases, with 24 bases lying between them. Germline V lookup: CDR1 SGHDN, CDR2 FVKESK. DNA of the CDR3: TGTGCCAGCAGCCAAATTGGATTTCGTAGCGGCGGAGGTAAAAACATTCAGTACTTC. Translated: CASSQIGFRSGGGKNIQYF. The full variable domain, in which reference TRBV14 and TRBJ2-4 provide the parts outside the CDR3, is EAGVTQFPSHSVIEKGQTVTLRCDPISGHDNLYWYRRVMGKEIKFLLHFVKESKQDESGMPNNRFLAERTGGTYSTLKVQPAELEDSGVYFCASSQIGFRSGGGKNIQYFGAGTRLSVL.

The chain joins TRBV6-5 to TRBJ2-2; D uncertain. CDR3 length: 16 amino acids. Trimming left V 0 bases short and J 7 bases short, with 15 bases between. Germline V CDR1 and CDR2: MNHEY, SVGAGI. CDR3 loop: CASSYSVPVSGGELFF. The CDR3 DNA is TGTGCCAGCAGTTACTCAGTCCCCGTCAGTGGCGGGGAGCTGTTTTTT.

This clone was recorded only once. J is TRBJ2-4 and V is TRBV19; weak D call: TRBD1 (6 bases). The CDR3 runs 14 residues. V was pared by 10 bases and J by 0 bases, with 13 bases between. Germline V gene data show CDR1 as LNHDA and CDR2 as SQIVND (reference sequence). The DNA of the CDR3 is TGTGCCACCAGGGACACTCTAGCCAAAAACATTCAGTACTTC. This gives the protein CATRDTLAKNIQYF.

The table lists this clone with a count of one. J is TRBJ1-2 and V is TRBV6-6, with TRBD1 identical over 7 bases. The length of the CDR3 is 13 residues. V lost 4 bases and J lost 2; bases outside the gene matches: 1. Looked up from germline, CDR1 is MNHNY and CDR2 is SVGAGI (reference sequence). The CDR3 spells CASSWDRNYGYTF. In nucleotides, the CDR3 is TGTGCCAGCAGTTGGGACAGAAACTATGGCTACACCTTC.

The chain recombines TRBV4-1 with TRBJ2-7; 12 positions match TRBD1. J was trimmed by 7 bases and V by 1 base; bases with no gene match: 8. The CDR3 contains 16 residues. Germline CDR1 MGHRA, CDR2 YSYEKL. CDR3 in amino acids: CASSQGEGQGAGEQYF. The DNA for the CDR3 is TGCGCCAGCAGCCAAGGCGAGGGACAGGGGGCGGGGGAGCAGTACTTC.

The CDR3 loop is CASSIYRGSYEQYF. DNA of the CDR3: TGTGCCAGTAGTATTTACAGGGGATCCTACGAGCAGTACTTC. The V and J genes are TRBV19 and TRBJ2-7; TRBD1 aligns across 7 bases. V lost 3 bases and J lost 1; bases outside the gene matches: 3. The germline V gene encodes CDR1 LNHDA and CDR2 SQIVND (reference sequence). This CDR3 has 14 residues.

The V gene is TRBV6-4, the J gene TRBJ1-5; D unresolved. The CDR3 has 13 amino acids. V was shortened by 4 bases and J by 0 bases, with 4 bases between the two germline ends. Germline V gives CDR1 MRHNA, CDR2 SNTAGT. As DNA, the CDR3 is TGTGCCAGCAGTGTAGATAGCAATCAGCCCCAGCATTTT. Translating gives CASSVDSNQPQHF.

The V and J genes are TRBV6-1 and TRBJ1-3, with unresolved D. V was cut by 1 base and J by 0 bases, with 7 bases left in between. CDR1 is MNHNS and CDR2 is SASEGT in the germline V gene. This CDR3 has 15 residues. DNA of the CDR3: TGTGCCAGCAGTGAAGTGGCACCCTCTGGAAACACCATATATTTT. Protein product: CASSEVAPSGNTIYF.

This clone was counted once. The chain carries TRBV2 and TRBJ1-5; 8 positions match TRBD1. From germline, CDR1 is SNHLY and CDR2 FYNNEI. The CDR3 sequence is 15 residues long. V shed 4 bases, J shed 6 bases, and the junction held 8 bases outside the gene matches. CDR3 nucleotides: TGTGCCAGCAGTGCCGCAGGGGGCGCCGGTCAGCCCCAGCATTTT. It codes for CASSAAGGAGQPQHF.

The chain links TRBV12-5 to TRBJ2-6; D is perhaps TRBD1 (5 bases). The CDR3 sequence is 18 residues long. Trimming took 5 bases from V and 5 from J, leaving 22 bases between them. Looked up from germline, CDR1 is LGHNT and CDR2 is FRNRAP. CDR3 nucleotides: TGTGCTAGTGGTCTTCGGAGTGCAGGACAAAGTCGGGCCAACGTCCTGACTTTC. Translated, it gives CASGLRSAGQSRANVLTF. Complete variable domain (other parts from reference TRBV12-5 and TRBJ2-6): DARVTQTPRHKVTEMGQEVTMRCQPILGHNTVFWYRQTMMQGLELLAYFRNRAPLDDSGMPKDRFSAEMPDATLATLKIQPSEPRDSAVYFCASGLRSAGQSRANVLTFGAGSRLTVL.

The V call is TRBV19, the J call TRBJ2-2, with D possibly matching TRBD1 (5 bases). CDR3 length equals 14 residues. Deletions cut 4 bases from V and 7 bases from J, with 13 bases between. The V gene's germline CDR1 is LNHDA and CDR2 SQIVND (reference sequence). The CDR3 bases are TGTGCCAGTAGTACCTGGACATTCAGCGGGGAGCTGTTTTTT. Protein product: CASSTWTFSGELFF.

This chain links TRBV6-1 with TRBJ1-2; TRBD1 might be the D (5 bases). V was shortened by 2 bases and J by 5 bases, with 12 bases between the two germline ends. The CDR3 covers 14 residues. Per the germline V gene, CDR1 is MNHNS and CDR2 is SASEGT. The DNA for the CDR3 is TGTGCCAGCAGTGAATCGGCCAGGGCATATGGCTACACCTTC. Translation gives CASSESARAYGYTF.

The rearrangement links TRBV30 to TRBJ2-2; 7 bases fit TRBD1. With V trimmed by 1 base and J by 0 bases, 5 bases remained unmatched. The CDR3 totals 16 residues. Germline CDR1 is GTSNPN and CDR2 is SVGIG (reference sequence). CDR3 nucleotide sequence: TGTGCCTGGAGTGGGGGACAGCCAACGAACACCGGGGAGCTGTTTTTT. It specifies CAWSGGQPTNTGELFF.

V usage is TRBV7-9 and J usage is TRBJ1-4; no reliable D call. The CDR3 runs 15 residues. CDR1 SEHNR and CDR2 FQNEAQ come from the germline V gene (reference sequence). The V end lost 4 bases, the J end lost 8 bases, and 17 bases lay between the germline ends. The CDR3 is CASSSEKAKREKLFF. CDR3 in DNA: TGTGCCAGCAGCTCAGAGAAGGCTAAGCGGGAAAAACTGTTTTTT.

The chain combines TRBV10-1 with TRBJ1-4; the D is unclear. Germline V gene data show CDR1 as WNHNN and CDR2 as SYGVQD (reference sequence). V lost 6 bases, J lost 4 bases, and 18 bases lay in between. This CDR3 comprises 16 residues. CDR3 DNA sequence: TGCGCCAGCAGGGAGGCCTTTTGGGGAGATAATGAAAAACTGTTTTTT. It translates to CASREAFWGDNEKLFF.

This chain links TRBV6-5 with TRBJ1-6, with 8 bases identical to TRBD1. CDR3 length: 15 residues. Unmatched junction bases numbered 6, after V lost 5 bases and J lost 6 bases. Germline loops: CDR1 MNHEY, CDR2 SVGAGI. Here the CDR3 reads CASSPSTGANSPLHF. Written as DNA, the CDR3 is TGTGCCAGCAGTCCCTCGACAGGGGCTAATTCACCCCTCCACTTT.

J is TRBJ1-2 and V is TRBV18; TRBD1 might be the D (6 bases). This CDR3 has 15 residues. Trimming shortened V by 0 bases and J by 0 bases, and 8 bases separated the two germline ends. Germline V gives CDR1 KGHSH, CDR2 LQKENI. The CDR3 bases are TGTGCCAGCTCACCACCGAAGGGGGCTAACTATGGCTACACCTTC. Translated: CASSPPKGANYGYTF.

This clone has a single count. The gene calls are TRBV7-2 and TRBJ1-1, with D perhaps TRBD1 (6 bases). The CDR3 sequence is 14 residues long. V lost 5 bases, J lost 0 bases, and 10 bases lay in between. Per the germline V gene, CDR1 is SGHTA and CDR2 is FQGNSA. This CDR3 is CASSPRGLNTEAFF. CDR3 bases: TGTGCCAGCAGCCCCAGGGGCCTGAACACTGAAGCTTTCTTT.